Listed here are 30 T cell receptor beta chains from one sample, sequenced in a study of human T cells and chemical hapten exposure. Time point specified: pre-sensitization, week 0. Specified treatment: therapeutic diphenylcyclopropenone sensitization with weekly scalp DPC. TCRdb re-called the RACE reads through MiXCR, storing one row per CDR3 protein. This table has some 300,000 distinct CDR3 sequences, around 5.5% appearing once. The source material was whole blood, sampled in connection with sensitization to the hapten diphenylcyclopropenone (DPC). The receptors shown here come from a woman between 18 and 29 years old with alopecia areata. Some clones in this sample may be carry-over from other donors' samples.

This chain connects TRBV3-1 to TRBJ2-7, with 7 bases that match TRBD1. This CDR3 is 13 amino acids long. Germline V gives CDR1 LGHDT, CDR2 YNNKEL (reference sequence). The J segment lost 10 bases and the V segment lost 4 bases, leaving 10 bases of the junction unmatched. The CDR3 DNA reads as TGTGCCAGCAGCCTCGGTCCACAGGGGCATCAGTACTTC. This encodes CASSLGPQGHQYF.

In its sample, this clonotype was seen many times. J is TRBJ2-7 and V is TRBV29-1, with D maybe TRBD2 (6 bases). Germline CDR1 and CDR2: SQVTM and ANQGSEA. This CDR3 is built from 12 residues. V dropped 7 bases and J dropped 3 bases, with 13 bases sitting between them. The CDR3 reads CSGGAGIYEQYF. In nucleotides, the CDR3 is TGCAGCGGGGGTGCGGGGATCTACGAGCAGTACTTC.

This clonotype has just a few counts. The chain employs TRBV7-2 and TRBJ1-1, with D possibly being TRBD1 (5 bases). V lost 1 base and J lost 3, with 6 bases in between. The CDR3 has 13 amino acids. CDR1 is SGHTA and CDR2 is FQGNSA in the germline V gene. CDR3 nucleotide sequence: TGTGCCAGCAGCTTAGTCAGGGACACTGAAGCTTTCTTT. As protein: CASSLVRDTEAFF.

This clonotype was counted many times. For the CDR3, the DNA is TGCAGTGAACTGGCGGGGGGGACCCACAATGAGCAGTTCTTC. It yields the protein CSELAGGTHNEQFF. The V call is TRBV20-1, the J call TRBJ2-1; TRBD2 aligns across 9 bases. The CDR3 extends over 14 amino acids. V lost 7 bases and J lost 5; bases outside the gene matches: 9. Looked up from germline, CDR1 is DFQATT and CDR2 is SNEGSKA (reference sequence).

This clonotype was detected only a few times. This rearrangement joins TRBV20-1 to TRBJ1-5; perhaps TRBD1 as D (6 bases). Germline CDR1 DFQATT, CDR2 SNEGSKA (reference sequence). The length of the CDR3 is 14 residues. Trimming took off 6 bases at V and 2 bases at J, with 14 bases between the two ends. CDR3 region: CSATRAGGNQPQHF. In DNA, the CDR3 is TGCAGTGCCACGCGGGCAGGGGGCAATCAGCCCCAGCATTTT.

This clonotype was recorded at least ten times. This chain links TRBV9 with TRBJ1-2, with D possibly matching TRBD1 (5 bases). The V and J ends lost 3 bases and 6 bases respectively, with 18 bases between them. CDR1 SGDLS and CDR2 YYNGEE come from the germline V gene. This CDR3 contains 15 residues. In DNA, the CDR3 is TGTGCCAGCAGCGCGGGAAGGGGCAAGACAGATGGCTACACCTTC. Translating gives CASSAGRGKTDGYTF.

This clonotype occurred many times. The rearrangement uses TRBV2 and TRBJ2-4, with D unclear. CDR1 is SNHLY and CDR2 is FYNNEI in the germline V gene. This CDR3 contains 15 residues. Trimming took off 4 bases at V and 0 bases at J, with 10 bases between the two ends. CDR3 sequence: CASSARLVAKNIQYF. The CDR3 DNA follows: TGTGCCAGCAGTGCAAGATTGGTAGCCAAAAACATTCAGTACTTC. Full variable domain (rest looked up from reference TRBV2 and TRBJ2-4): EPEVTQTPSHQVTQMGQEVILRCVPISNHLYFYWYRQILGQKVEFLVSFYNNEISEKSEIFDDQFSVERPDGSNFTLKIRSTKLEDSAMYFCASSARLVAKNIQYFGAGTRLSVL.

This chain links TRBV20-1 with TRBJ1-2; D gene uncertain. The CDR3 spans 12 residues. Germline-derived CDR1 and CDR2 are DFQATT and SNEGSKA (reference sequence). The V end lost 6 bases, the J end lost 1 base, and 9 bases lay between the germline ends. As DNA, the CDR3 is TGCAGTGCCTCACAGCTTAACTATGGCTACACCTTC. This gives the protein CSASQLNYGYTF.

This clonotype occurred many times. The V and J genes are TRBV5-1 and TRBJ2-7; 10 bases line up with TRBD1. The CDR3 has 14 residues. V shed 0 bases, J shed 3 bases, and the junction held 0 bases outside the gene matches. Per the germline V gene, CDR1 is SGHRS and CDR2 is YFSETQ. Here the CDR3 DNA reads TGCGCCAGCAGCTTGGGGACAGGGGGCTACGAGCAGTACTTC. Protein: CASSLGTGGYEQYF.

This clonotype came up a few times. The chain joins TRBV18 to TRBJ1-6, with D unresolved. Between the trimmed V and J ends, which lost 2 bases and 9 bases, there was a span of 8 bases. Germline V gene data show CDR1 as KGHSH and CDR2 as LQKENI. The CDR3 spans 13 residues. CDR3 protein: CASSPGVFSPLHF. CDR3 nucleotide sequence: TGTGCCAGCTCACCAGGGGTTTTTTCACCCCTCCACTTT.

In this sample, this clonotype turned up many times. The CDR3 DNA reads TGTGCCAGCAGCCAAGTCGCGTCTAGCGGGGGGGATACGCAGTATTTT. This gives the protein CASSQVASSGGDTQYF. The chain recombines TRBV4-2 with TRBJ2-3; 11 nucleotides line up with TRBD2. In germline, CDR1 is LGHNA, CDR2 YNFKEQ. V gave up 1 base and J gave up 6 bases; unmatched junction bases: 6. The CDR3 is 16 residues long.

This clonotype has only a few counts. V usage is TRBV7-9 and J usage is TRBJ2-7; D is possibly TRBD2 (5 bases). The germline gives CDR1 SEHNR, CDR2 FQNEAQ (reference sequence). This CDR3 region has 13 residues. V lost 4 bases and J 7 bases, leaving 14 bases between the germline ends. CDR3 sequence (DNA): TGTGCCAGCAGCTCCCGGGGAGATTTGGAGCAGTACTTC. This encodes CASSSRGDLEQYF. The variable domain in full, completed from reference TRBV7-9 and TRBJ2-7, reads DTGVSQNPRHKITKRGQNVTFRCDPISEHNRLYWYRQTLGQGPEFLTYFQNEAQLEKSRLLSDRFSAERPKGSFSTLEIQRTEQGDSAMYLCASSSRGDLEQYFGPGTRLTVT.

The chain links TRBV3-1 to TRBJ2-3, with 10 bases aligning to TRBD1. The junction had 2 bases not matched to a gene; V was cut back by 4 bases and J by 4 bases. CDR3 length equals 14 residues. Germline CDR1 reads LGHDT; CDR2 reads YNNKEL (reference sequence). CDR3 amino acids: CASSPTGGSDTQYF. The CDR3 nucleotides read TGTGCCAGCAGCCCGACAGGGGGCTCAGATACGCAGTATTTT.

This clonotype was found many times. The genes are TRBV3-1 and TRBJ2-4; perhaps TRBD1 as D (6 bases). The CDR3 has 16 residues. Per the germline V gene, CDR1 is LGHDT and CDR2 is YNNKEL (reference sequence). V lost 1 base to trimming and J lost 1 base, with 11 bases between them. CDR3 amino acids: CASSQVRTGAKNIQYF. CDR3 sequence (DNA): TGTGCCAGCAGCCAAGTCAGAACAGGGGCCAAAAACATTCAGTACTTC.

This clonotype occurred many times. The CDR3 DNA is TGTGCCAGCAGCATCGCGGGGGGCACTGAAGCTTTCTTT. Residues: CASSIAGGTEAFF. The rearrangement uses TRBV5-5 and TRBJ1-1; TRBD1 is a possible D gene (5 bases). The CDR3 runs 13 residues. V was pared by 4 bases and J by 4 bases, with 11 bases between. Germline assignment: CDR1 SGHKS and CDR2 YYEKEE (reference sequence).

This clonotype has a count of ten or more. A read error may produce the germline difference seen at one junction end. The J gene is TRBJ2-5, the V gene TRBV5-1; perhaps TRBD1 as D (6 bases). Germline loops: CDR1 SGHRS, CDR2 YFSETQ. This CDR3 region has 14 residues. The CDR3 coding sequence is TGTGCCAGCAGCTTAGGCCAGGGGCAAGAGACCCAGTACTTC. This translates into CASSLGQGQETQYF.

This clonotype was seen a handful of times. The gene calls are TRBV20-1 and TRBJ2-7, with TRBD1 identical over 10 bases. V dropped 5 bases and J dropped 2; count of bases not matched to a gene: 6. The CDR3 runs 14 residues. Germline loops: CDR1 DFQATT, CDR2 SNEGSKA (reference sequence). The CDR3 sequence: CSADSGTGAYEQYF. For the CDR3, the DNA is TGCAGTGCTGACTCCGGGACAGGGGCCTACGAGCAGTACTTC.

The chain links TRBV7-9 to TRBJ2-1; no clear D gene. The V end lost 1 base, the J end lost 13 bases, and 11 bases lay between the germline ends. This CDR3 has 12 residues. Germline loops: CDR1 SEHNR, CDR2 FQNEAQ (reference sequence). In nucleotides, the CDR3 is TGTGCCAGCAGCTTAGGTTCCCTACCCCAGTTCTTC. Translation: CASSLGSLPQFF.

V and J are TRBV7-2 and TRBJ2-3; maybe TRBD1 (6 bases). The length of the CDR3 is 15 residues. V was clipped by 8 bases and J by 6 bases, with 21 bases between them. The germline V gene has CDR1 SGHTA and CDR2 FQGNSA. The CDR3 protein is CASRNTGYYTDTQYF. CDR3 in DNA: TGTGCCAGCCGGAATACAGGGTACTACACGGATACGCAGTATTTT.

This clonotype was picked up a small number of times. The chain joins TRBV5-1 to TRBJ2-3; D might be TRBD2 (7 bases). This CDR3 is 15 amino acids long. Per the germline V gene, CDR1 is SGHRS and CDR2 is YFSETQ. V was shortened by 0 bases and J by 6 bases, with 14 bases between the two germline ends. In DNA, the CDR3 is TGCGCCAGCAGCTTGGGAGGGGGGGCCTCCGATACGCAGTATTTT. This gives the protein CASSLGGGASDTQYF.

This clonotype was detected a few times. The CDR3 sequence is CASSRPAGYEQYF. CDR3 DNA sequence: TGTGCCAGCAGCCGGCCCGCCGGCTACGAGCAGTACTTC. V usage is TRBV7-9 and J usage is TRBJ2-7, with D uncertain. V lost 5 bases and J 3 bases, leaving 11 bases between the germline ends. Germline V gene sequence: CDR1 SEHNR, CDR2 FQNEAQ (reference sequence). CDR3 size: 13 residues.

This clonotype showed up many times. The V call is TRBV4-3, the J call TRBJ2-5; 13 nucleotides line up with TRBD2. Germline V gene data show CDR1 as LGHNA and CDR2 as YSLEER. Unmatched junction bases numbered 9, after V lost 3 bases and J lost 11 bases. The length of the CDR3 is 15 residues. Here the CDR3 reads CASSQDPGLAGPQYF. As DNA, the CDR3 is TGCGCCAGCAGCCAGGACCCGGGACTAGCGGGGCCACAGTACTTC.

This clonotype was recorded at least ten times. The gene calls are TRBV12-3 or TRBV12-4 and TRBJ1-1; 8 positions agree with TRBD1. Trimming removed 4 bases from V and 3 bases from J; junction bases left unmatched: 1. The CDR3 loop spans 13 amino acids. As DNA, the CDR3 is TGTGCCAGCAGTTCAGGGGGCCACACTGAAGCTTTCTTT. It yields the protein CASSSGGHTEAFF.

This clonotype turned up a few times. V is TRBV6-1 and J is TRBJ2-2; TRBD1 matches at 8 bases. The ends lost 7 bases at V and 4 bases at J; junction bases unmatched: 8. Per germline, CDR1 MNHNS and CDR2 SASEGT. The CDR3 sequence is 15 residues long. CDR3 coding DNA: TGTGCCAGCATTCAGGGGGCTAGGGGCACCGGGGAGCTGTTTTTT. Translation: CASIQGARGTGELFF.

There are many counts of this clonotype. The J gene is TRBJ2-3, the V gene TRBV14, with D possibly TRBD1 on 6 matching bases. Per germline, CDR1 SGHDN and CDR2 FVKESK. Trimming took 1 base from V and 4 from J, leaving 15 bases between them. The CDR3 sequence is 16 residues long. This chain's CDR3 is CASSQGNRARADTQYF. The CDR3 DNA reads TGTGCCAGCAGCCAAGGGAACAGGGCGAGGGCAGATACGCAGTATTTT.

This clonotype came up many times. This chain uses TRBV14 with TRBJ1-2; the D gene is possibly TRBD1 (6 bases). V lost 3 bases and J 9 bases, leaving 11 bases between the germline ends. Germline CDR1 is SGHDN and CDR2 is FVKESK. The CDR3 consists of 12 residues. DNA for the CDR3: TGTGCCAGCAGCCAGGGGGCCGGACGCTACACCTTC. Translation gives CASSQGAGRYTF.

This clonotype showed up many times. The rearrangement links TRBV28 to TRBJ2-7, with TRBD2 identical over 10 bases. Germline CDR1 is MDHEN and CDR2 is SYDVKM. The CDR3 loop spans 15 amino acids. V was pared by 4 bases and J by 3 bases, with 6 bases of the junction left unmatched. CDR3 coding DNA: TGTGCCAGCAGTTCACTAGCGGGATCGCACTACGAGCAGTACTTC. The encoded protein is CASSSLAGSHYEQYF.

This clonotype occurred a few times. The chain recombines TRBV5-1 with TRBJ2-5, with TRBD2 identical over 10 bases. J was trimmed by 1 base and V by 0 bases; bases with no gene match: 3. This CDR3 is 16 amino acids long. Germline V gene data show CDR1 as SGHRS and CDR2 as YFSETQ. The DNA of the CDR3 is TGCGCCAGCAGCTTGGCCGTAGCGGGGGGCCAAGAGACCCAGTACTTC. As protein: CASSLAVAGGQETQYF.

This clonotype has a count of ten or more. The chain carries TRBV28 and TRBJ1-5; the D gene is possibly TRBD1 (6 bases). In germline, CDR1 is MDHEN, CDR2 SYDVKM. Trimming stripped 7 bases from V and 2 bases from J, with 15 bases between. The CDR3 has 15 residues. CDR3 in DNA: TGTGCCAGCATAACCCAGGGGCGGGGCAATCAGCCCCAGCATTTT. Amino acid sequence: CASITQGRGNQPQHF.

At least ten counts were recorded for this clonotype. V usage is TRBV20-1 and J usage is TRBJ1-2; 9 bases map to TRBD1. Trimming cost V 6 bases and J 5 bases; bases outside gene matches: 13. CDR1 is DFQATT, CDR2 SNEGSKA, per germline (reference sequence). There are 15 residues in the CDR3. The CDR3, as DNA: TGCAGTGCGCCACAGGGGGCCCGGAAACTTTATGGCTACACCTTC. It translates to CSAPQGARKLYGYTF.